This entry is about one T cell receptor beta chain. The sample holds a few counts of this clone. This clone's antigen is unknown. Nothing much larger sits one base from this clone, and base qualities are not available. The immunoSEQ assay was used to sequence the CDR3 region of the TCR beta chain. The paper's data handling went like this. T-cell fraction, clonal dominance and maximum TCR clone frequency were calculated for each specimen. Entries here come from immuneACCESS through TCRdb and include only in-frame sequences with V and J called. Some clones fail to appear in such tables; in the studies checked, an unresolved V gene covers under half of the shortfall, and the cause of the remainder is unknown. The DNA gave D and trimming, while V, J and clone size come from that table. The sample includes more than 9,000 clones, with 68% observed a single time. The ten largest clones capture 6% to 7% of the sample.

Specimens classed as benign (UC-) were resected bladder lesions that contained no urothelial carcinoma. Bladder lesion specimens were obtained at transurethral resection and were stored at -80C. DNA was isolated from bladder specimens obtained during transurethral resection. This entry comes from a study of T cell repertoires in urothelial bladder cancer (dated by TCRdb to the late 2010s). Study-level background: Of the roughly twelve resected lesions, three were clinical stage cT0, three were cTa, three were cT1, and three were cT2 or greater. The study compared clonality of the TCR repertoire in bladder tumors against clonality in benign bladder inflammation. Approximately 11 resected bladder lesions were studied, comprising urothelial carcinoma (UC+) and benign (UC-) specimens. Eleven to twelve patients with bladder lesions undergoing transurethral resection were identified prospectively.

The study at large found these results: Carcinoma specimens had a median tumor infiltrating lymphocyte percentage of around 2%, while benign specimens had a median of around 13%. A single T-cell clone reached up to about 17% of infiltrating lymphocytes in carcinoma specimens, compared with 1.5% to 2.5% in benign specimens. Fewer T cells were found in urothelial carcinoma specimens than in benign specimens, with medians of around 6,000 and 25,000, respectively.

CDR1 and CDR2 were assigned from the germline V gene as MNHNS and SASEGT. Reading from cysteine to phenylalanine, the CDR3 counts 15 amino acids. CDR3 DNA is the only sequence kept; it has 45 bases, read in frame from the first base. Unmatched junction bases come to 9, with V trimmed by 5 bases and J by 5 bases. This sequence was found in a human donor with a benign inflammatory bladder lesion. The V gene is TRBV6-1 and the J gene is TRBJ1-1, and TRBD1 matches 9 of the central bases. Input material: tumor-infiltrating cells from bladder cancer. This receptor has the CDR3 CASSSPRTGVTEAFF. The DNA sequence is given as TGTGCCAGCAGTTCGCCTCGGACAGGGGTAACTGAAGCTTTCTTT.